This T cell receptor beta chain derives from a study of T-cell reconstitution after alpha-beta-depleted transplantation in children. Unique molecular identifiers were incorporated when the TCRbeta library was constructed. One entry per CDR3 protein results from TCRdb running MiXCR on the PCR reads. The sample lists a few hundred thousand distinct CDR3 sequences, about 9.4% occurring once. Trimming removed 1 base from V and 2 bases from J, with 14 bases in between. The germline V gene encodes CDR1 SGHRS and CDR2 YFSETQ. The CDR3 covers 16 residues. The V gene is TRBV5-1, the J gene TRBJ2-3; maybe TRBD2 (5 bases). The clonotype originates from a human donor who donated a stem cell graft to a child with acute lymphoblastic leukemia. This specimen consisted of PBMCs from the stem cell graft donor, obtained from the stem cell graft. The CDR3 DNA sequence: TGCGCCAGCAGCTTGCAGGACTCCGCAATCACAGATACGCAGTATTTT. This encodes CASSLQDSAITDTQYF. Complete variable domain (other parts from reference TRBV5-1 and TRBJ2-3): KAGVTQTPRYLIKTRGQQVTLSCSPISGHRSVSWYQQTPGQGLQFLFEYFSETQRNKGNFPGRFSGRQFSNSRSEMNVSTLELGDSALYLCASSLQDSAITDTQYFGPGTRLTVL.